This T cell receptor beta chain comes out of a study of blood T cells in healthy people across ages. The V gene's germline CDR1 is SGHTA and CDR2 FQGNSA. V was clipped by 6 bases and J by 3 bases; unmatched bases: 7. This CDR3 is 14 amino acids long. Then a second PCR, running roughly 6 to 11 cycles, was carried out with a sample-barcoded 5' primer and a J-beta primer mix. TCRdb reprocessed the 5' RACE reads with MiXCR, giving one entry per CDR3 protein. Among fewer than 800,000 distinct CDR3 sequences listed, 45% to 50% were seen once. The specimen was blood. The chain carries TRBV7-2 and TRBJ2-5, with 7 positions matching TRBD1. The clonotype originates from a woman aged 60 to 75 in good health. For the CDR3, the DNA is TGTGCCAGCAGGCGAGGGGGCCTGGAAGAGACCCAGTACTTC. This gives the protein CASRRGGLEETQYF.